This passage covers 32 T cell receptor beta chains from one sample sequenced in a study of blood T cells in healthy people across ages. Alongside a J-beta primer mix, a sample-barcoded 5' primer served in a second PCR lasting about 7 to 11 cycles. TCRdb re-called the 5' RACE reads with MiXCR, one entry per CDR3 protein. The repertoire has under 1,000,000 distinct CDR3 sequences, around 36% of them found once; the top ten carry approximately 12%. The source material was blood. The source of these receptors is a man aged 18 to 29 in good health.

This chain links TRBV28 with TRBJ2-7, with D unresolved. In germline, CDR1 is MDHEN, CDR2 SYDVKM. Trimming took 5 bases from V and 3 from J, leaving 14 bases between them. This CDR3 spans 14 amino acids. Written as DNA, the CDR3 is TGTGCCAGCAGTCCCCCTCAAAGGAACTACGAGCAGTACTTC. Its translation: CASSPPQRNYEQYF.

The DNA of the CDR3 is TGTGCCAGCAGTGCTGGGACTGGGGGAGAGACCCAGTACTTC. Encoded protein: CASSAGTGGETQYF. The rearrangement joins TRBV12-3 or TRBV12-4 to TRBJ2-5; the D gene is possibly TRBD2 (6 bases). V lost 5 bases and J 4 bases, leaving 14 bases between the germline ends. The CDR3 is 14 residues long.

V gene TRBV28 combines with J gene TRBJ1-2, with D hard to call. CDR3 length equals 14 residues. CDR1 MDHEN and CDR2 SYDVKM come from the germline V gene. The ends were cut back, 3 bases at V and 8 bases at J, with 16 bases in the middle. CDR3 sequence (DNA): TGTGCCAGCAGTTTTGGTAGGACTAGCGAAGGCTACACCTTC. Its protein is CASSFGRTSEGYTF.

As to this clonotype: A read error may explain this, as a much larger clone is one base away. The chain combines TRBV20-1 with TRBJ2-4, with D perhaps matching TRBD1 (5 bases). Germline CDR1 reads DFQATT; CDR2 reads SNEGSKA (reference sequence). There are 12 residues in the CDR3. Trimming removed 6 bases at V and 1 base at J, with 7 bases between. Written as DNA, the CDR3 is TGCAGTGCGGCAGGGGCCAAAAACATTCAGTACTTC. This gives the protein CSAAGAKNIQYF.

The chain uses TRBV15 and TRBJ2-4, with 9 bases that match TRBD1. The J call may not be correct, given that the DNA end is closer to TRBJ2-7. From germline, CDR1 is LNHNV and CDR2 YYDKDF (reference sequence). This CDR3 region has 16 residues. The CDR3 spells CATSRDLGQGGNEQYF. Written as DNA, the CDR3 is TGTGCCACCAGCAGAGATCTGGGACAGGGTGGTAACGAGCAGTACTTC.

The table lists this clonotype with a few counts. The chain combines TRBV20-1 with TRBJ2-1; TRBD2 aligns across 7 bases. The germline V gene encodes CDR1 DFQATT and CDR2 SNEGSKA (reference sequence). The ends lost 3 bases at V and 4 bases at J; junction bases unmatched: 3. This CDR3 region has 13 residues. CDR3 in DNA: TGCAGTGCTAGTGAGCGGGGTTACAATGAGCAGTTCTTC. Protein: CSASERGYNEQFF.

The chain combines TRBV9 with TRBJ1-3; D remains unclear. CDR1 and CDR2 from the germline V gene are SGDLS and YYNGEE. V lost 0 bases, J lost 3 bases, and 10 bases lay in between. The CDR3 length is 15 residues. In nucleotides, the CDR3 is TGTGCCAGCAGCGTAGAGTGGGTCGGTGGAAACACCATATATTTT. Its translation is CASSVEWVGGNTIYF. Drawing the rest from reference TRBV9 and TRBJ1-3, the complete variable domain is DSGVTQTPKHLITATGQRVTLRCSPRSGDLSVYWYQQSLDQGLQFLIQYYNGEERAKGNILERFSAQQFPDLHSELNLSSLELGDSALYFCASSVEWVGGNTIYFGEGSWLTVV.

The chain recombines TRBV12-3 or TRBV12-4 with TRBJ2-2; D is ambiguous. With 3 bases removed from V and 8 bases from J, the gap between germline ends came to 19 bases. The CDR3 has 16 residues. CDR3 bases: TGTGCCAGCAGTTTGAATCCCGGTTCCCTAAAAGGGGAGCTGTTTTTT. Protein: CASSLNPGSLKGELFF.

This clonotype was seen at least ten times. The chain links TRBV29-1 to TRBJ2-3; 9 bases fit TRBD2. Germline V gene lookup returns CDR1 SQVTM and CDR2 ANQGSEA. V gave up 5 bases and J gave up 11 bases; unmatched junction bases: 5. There are 11 residues in the CDR3. CDR3 nucleotides: TGCAGCGTTACGGCGGGGGGGCAGCAGTATTTT. It encodes CSVTAGGQQYF.

This chain uses TRBV6-2 or TRBV6-3 with TRBJ1-6; D unclear. The CDR3 covers 12 residues. Germline assignment: CDR1 MNHEY and CDR2 SVGEGT. V was cut by 10 bases and J by 7 bases, with 11 bases left in between. The CDR3 spells CATNVLNSPLHF. CDR3 coding DNA: TGTGCCACCAACGTCTTAAATTCACCCCTCCACTTT.

This clonotype has a handful of counts. The rearrangement uses TRBV4-1 and TRBJ1-3; D call uncertain. Between the trimmed V and J ends, which lost 1 base and 4 bases, there was a span of 8 bases. This CDR3 is 14 amino acids long. In germline, CDR1 is MGHRA, CDR2 YSYEKL. The CDR3 loop reads CASSQGAAGNTIYF. The CDR3 bases are TGCGCCAGCAGCCAAGGGGCAGCGGGAAACACCATATATTTT.

This clonotype was counted at least ten times. This chain joins TRBV10-3 and TRBJ1-2; D uncertain. The germline CDR1 and CDR2 sequences are ENHRY and SYGVKD. Between the trimmed V and J ends, which lost 3 bases and 4 bases, there was a span of 15 bases. This CDR3 has 15 amino acids. The CDR3 loop is CAISEILLPGYGYTF. CDR3 in DNA: TGTGCCATCAGTGAAATACTGCTCCCAGGCTATGGCTACACCTTC.

The chain joins TRBV12-3 or TRBV12-4 to TRBJ1-2, with a weak D call TRBD1 (5 bases). The CDR3 consists of 14 residues. Trimming took off 7 bases at V and 3 bases at J, with 15 bases between the two ends. DNA for the CDR3: TGTGCCAGCACCTCCCGGGGGGTGGACTATGGCTACACCTTC. Its protein product is CASTSRGVDYGYTF.

This chain links TRBV12-3 or TRBV12-4 with TRBJ2-3; tentative D call: TRBD1 (6 bases). This CDR3 comprises 13 residues. Trimming shortened V by 7 bases and J by 2 bases, and 10 bases separated the two germline ends. This CDR3 reads CASTPGDTDTQYF. CDR3 in DNA: TGTGCCAGCACGCCAGGGGACACAGATACGCAGTATTTT.

This clonotype was observed a handful of times. The chain has TRBV29-1 and TRBJ1-1, with D possibly being TRBD1 (5 bases). CDR3 length: 14 amino acids. V was pared by 4 bases and J by 4 bases, with 16 bases between. Germline assignment: CDR1 SQVTM and CDR2 ANQGSEA. CDR3 sequence reads: CSVGRGGGVTEAFF. The DNA for the CDR3 is TGCAGCGTTGGGAGGGGCGGGGGTGTCACTGAAGCTTTCTTT.

V is TRBV7-2 and J is TRBJ2-1, with D perhaps TRBD1 or TRBD2 (6 bases each). The CDR3 is 14 amino acids. Looked up from germline, CDR1 is SGHTA and CDR2 is FQGNSA. Trimming removed 1 base from V and 10 bases from J, with 14 bases in between. In nucleotides, the CDR3 is TGTGCCAGCAGCTTAGAAGGGGGGCTCTACGAGCAGTTCTTC. Its protein is CASSLEGGLYEQFF.

The chain joins TRBV27 to TRBJ1-2; TRBD1 might be the D (6 bases). Germline V lookup: CDR1 MNHEY, CDR2 SMNVEV (reference sequence). The germline V and J ends were trimmed by 3 bases and 3 bases, with 17 bases remaining between them. The CDR3 sequence is 16 residues long. This chain's CDR3 is CASSLNWGANDYGYTF. CDR3 coding DNA: TGTGCCAGCAGTTTGAATTGGGGGGCGAACGACTATGGCTACACCTTC.

The V gene is TRBV20-1, the J gene TRBJ2-7, with D maybe TRBD1 (7 bases). This CDR3 is built from 17 residues. Trimming removed 5 bases from V and 0 bases from J, with 23 bases in between. Per germline, CDR1 DFQATT and CDR2 SNEGSKA (reference sequence). The CDR3 reads CSARPPGGTKSSYEQYF. CDR3 sequence (DNA): TGCAGTGCTCGACCCCCAGGGGGGACAAAGAGCTCCTACGAGCAGTACTTC.

This clonotype was counted at least ten times. The CDR3 sequence is CSARPTLWGTYEQYF. The CDR3 nucleotides read TGCAGTGCTAGGCCGACGCTATGGGGCACCTACGAGCAGTACTTC. This sequence joins TRBV20-1 and TRBJ2-7, with D possibly TRBD1 on 5 matching bases. Germline CDR1 reads DFQATT; CDR2 reads SNEGSKA (reference sequence). The CDR3 length is 15 residues. With 3 bases removed from V and 2 bases from J, the gap between germline ends came to 17 bases.

V is TRBV6-1 and J is TRBJ2-7; D possibly corresponds to TRBD1 (5 bases). Trimming cost V 5 bases and J 4 bases, with 12 bases left between them. Germline loops: CDR1 MNHNS, CDR2 SASEGT. The CDR3 runs to 13 residues. CDR3 DNA: TGTGCCAGCAGTACAGACAGCCAATACGAGCAGTACTTC. Translated, it gives CASSTDSQYEQYF.

As to this clonotype: At one boundary the junction diverges from the germline segment, which might be a read error. The V call is TRBV20-1, the J call TRBJ1-2; D not resolved. CDR1 is DFQATT and CDR2 is SNEGSKA in the germline V gene (reference sequence). The length of the CDR3 is 14 residues. Here the CDR3 reads CSARWARQNYGHTF. CDR3 nucleotides: TGCAGTGCTAGATGGGCCAGACAAAACTATGGCCACACCTTC.

This chain connects TRBV15 to TRBJ2-3, with 7 bases identical to TRBD1. Trimming took 4 bases from V and 3 from J; bases not matched to a gene: 7. Germline CDR1 and CDR2: LNHNV and YYDKDF (reference sequence). This CDR3 is 15 amino acids long. The CDR3 sequence: CATSTLQGYTDTQYF. The CDR3 coding sequence is TGTGCCACCAGCACTTTACAGGGGTATACAGATACGCAGTATTTT.

J is TRBJ1-2 and V is TRBV5-6; a weak D match, TRBD1 (5 bases). This CDR3 is 15 amino acids long. Germline values: CDR1 SGHDT, CDR2 YYEEEE. V lost 4 bases, J lost 4 bases, and 17 bases lay in between. This chain's CDR3 is CASSRSDILLYGYTF. The CDR3, as DNA: TGTGCCAGCAGCCGTTCGGACATACTACTCTATGGCTACACCTTC.

In its sample, this clonotype was seen a few times. The chain combines TRBV12-3 or TRBV12-4 with TRBJ1-4; tentative D call: TRBD1 (6 bases). V was shortened by 3 bases and J by 8 bases, with 10 bases between the two germline ends. The CDR3 runs 13 residues. In nucleotides, the CDR3 is TGTGCCAGCAGTTTTGGGGGGCTCGAAAAACTGTTTTTT. Protein: CASSFGGLEKLFF.

The CDR3 is CASSQGSVGYGYTF. CDR3 DNA sequence: TGTGCCAGCAGCCAAGGGTCGGTGGGGTATGGCTACACCTTC. V is TRBV4-2 and J is TRBJ1-2; D unclear. Between the trimmed V and J ends, which lost 1 base and 5 bases, there was a span of 11 bases. Germline V gene lookup returns CDR1 LGHNA and CDR2 YNFKEQ. The length of the CDR3 is 14 residues.

The V and J genes are TRBV12-3 or TRBV12-4 and TRBJ1-2; D perhaps matches TRBD1 (5 bases). The CDR3 sequence is 15 residues long. The ends were cut back, 3 bases at V and 2 bases at J, with 13 bases in the middle. This CDR3 is CASSLVPTANYGYTF. CDR3 DNA sequence: TGTGCCAGCAGTTTGGTCCCGACAGCGAACTATGGCTACACCTTC.

This clonotype has just a few counts. The chain combines TRBV20-1 with TRBJ1-6; D perhaps matches TRBD1 (5 bases). Trimming removed 1 base from V and 7 bases from J, with 17 bases in between. The CDR3 sequence is 16 residues long. Germline V gene lookup returns CDR1 DFQATT and CDR2 SNEGSKA (reference sequence). The CDR3 nucleotides read TGCAGTGCTAGAGTCGGGGCCCTGGTTGAGAATTCACCCCTCCACTTT. As protein: CSARVGALVENSPLHF.

This clonotype was observed a few times. The gene calls are TRBV7-2 and TRBJ2-5, with D unresolved. The CDR3 runs 15 residues. CDR1 and CDR2 from the germline V gene are SGHTA and FQGNSA. The ends were cut back, 2 bases at V and 11 bases at J, with 21 bases in the middle. In DNA, the CDR3 is TGTGCCAGCAGCTTAAGCCCTTTCGAGGTGAGAGAGCAGTACTTC. Its translation: CASSLSPFEVREQYF.

V is TRBV2 and J is TRBJ2-5; TRBD2 might be the D (6 bases). The germline V and J ends were trimmed by 8 bases and 2 bases, with 15 bases remaining between them. CDR3 length: 14 amino acids. CDR1 SNHLY and CDR2 FYNNEI come from the germline V gene. In nucleotides, the CDR3 is TGTGCCAGCCTCGAGGACTACCTACAAGAGACCCAGTACTTC. It yields the protein CASLEDYLQETQYF.

In this sample, this clonotype turned up many times. The chain couples TRBV7-2 to TRBJ2-3; perhaps TRBD1 as D (6 bases). The CDR3 spans 13 residues. The V end was cut by 3 bases, the J end by 6 bases, with 10 bases between. Germline-derived CDR1 and CDR2 are SGHTA and FQGNSA. CDR3 sequence: CASSFPGEDTQYF. The CDR3 region has the DNA TGTGCCAGCAGCTTTCCAGGGGAGGATACGCAGTATTTT.

The chain has TRBV4-3 and TRBJ2-3; 15 nucleotides match TRBD2. CDR1 is LGHNA, CDR2 YSLEER, per germline. Trimming took 4 bases from V and 3 from J; bases not matched to a gene: 8. The CDR3 length is 18 residues. The CDR3 sequence: CASSREPGTSGGTDTQYF. In DNA form, the CDR3 reads TGCGCCAGCAGCCGTGAGCCAGGGACTAGCGGGGGGACAGATACGCAGTATTTT.

The chain recombines TRBV15 with TRBJ1-4; D gene ambiguous. Germline lookup yields CDR1 LNHNV and CDR2 YYDKDF (reference sequence). V gave up 0 bases and J gave up 7 bases, with 12 bases separating them. The CDR3 spans 15 residues. DNA for the CDR3: TGTGCCACCAGCAGAGACCCCTCAGGAGGTGAAAAACTGTTTTTT. Translating gives CATSRDPSGGEKLFF.